This TCR beta chain originates from a study of shared clonotypes between healthy human individuals. Overall study findings and caveats: It was the non-shared clonotypes that had lower generation probabilities than clonotypes shared by all four donors. Collection of samples was limited to blood; tissue repertoires likely differ.

The CDR3 totals 12 residues. The germline V and J ends were trimmed by 4 bases and 7 bases, with 11 bases remaining between them. The germline CDR1 and CDR2 sequences are SQVTM and ANQGSEA. Regarding this clone: What it binds is not known.

CD45RO-negative, CCR7-selected cells formed the naive CD8 fraction, which excluded terminally differentiated effector memory CD45RA+ cells. The table came from immunoSEQ multiplex PCR; TCRdb's copy has only in-frame clones and leaves some out. The table has hundreds of thousands of clones, 95% to 97% seen once; the top ten hold roughly 0.1%. The clonotype comes from a woman aged 30 to 39 in good health. The chain has TRBV29-1 and TRBJ2-1; possible D gene TRBD1, 5 bases. Sequencing was done on a sample of naive CD8+ T cells sorted from blood. The CDR3 spells CSVVWQGNEQFF. DNA for the CDR3: TGCAGCGTTGTGTGGCAGGGTAATGAGCAGTTCTTC.